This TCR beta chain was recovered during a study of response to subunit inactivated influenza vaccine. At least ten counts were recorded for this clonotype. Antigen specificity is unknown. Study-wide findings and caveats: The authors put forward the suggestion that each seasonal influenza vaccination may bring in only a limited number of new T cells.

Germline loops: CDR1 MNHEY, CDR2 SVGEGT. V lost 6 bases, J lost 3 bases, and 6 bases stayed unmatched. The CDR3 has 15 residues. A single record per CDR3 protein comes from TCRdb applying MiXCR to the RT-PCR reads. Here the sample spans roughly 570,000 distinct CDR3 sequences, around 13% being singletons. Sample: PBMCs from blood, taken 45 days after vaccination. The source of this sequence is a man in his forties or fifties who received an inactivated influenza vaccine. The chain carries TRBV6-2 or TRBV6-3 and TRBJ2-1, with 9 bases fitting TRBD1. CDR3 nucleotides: TGTGCCAGCAGCGAGGGACAGGGAGGCTACAATGAGCAGTTCTTC. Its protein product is CASSEGQGGYNEQFF.